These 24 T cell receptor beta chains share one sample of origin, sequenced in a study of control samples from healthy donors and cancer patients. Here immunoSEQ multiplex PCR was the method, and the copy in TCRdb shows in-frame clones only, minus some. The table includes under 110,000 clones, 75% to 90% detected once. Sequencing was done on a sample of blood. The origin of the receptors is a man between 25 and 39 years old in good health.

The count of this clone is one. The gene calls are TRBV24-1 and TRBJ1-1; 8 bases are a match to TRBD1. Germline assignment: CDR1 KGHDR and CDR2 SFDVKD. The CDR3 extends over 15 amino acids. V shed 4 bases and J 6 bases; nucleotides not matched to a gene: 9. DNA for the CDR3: TGTGCCACCAGTGAGTTACAGGGGGTGTGGGCTGAAGCTTTCTTT. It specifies CATSELQGVWAEAFF.

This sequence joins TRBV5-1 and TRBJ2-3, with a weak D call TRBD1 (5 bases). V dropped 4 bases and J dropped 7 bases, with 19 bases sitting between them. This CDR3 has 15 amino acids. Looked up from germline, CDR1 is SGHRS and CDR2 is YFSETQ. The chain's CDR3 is CASSIGASLDHTQYF. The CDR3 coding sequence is TGCGCCAGCAGCATAGGGGCTTCCTTAGACCATACGCAGTATTTT.

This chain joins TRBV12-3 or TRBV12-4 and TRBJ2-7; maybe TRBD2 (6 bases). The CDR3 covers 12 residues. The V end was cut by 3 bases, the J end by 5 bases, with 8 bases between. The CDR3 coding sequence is TGTGCCAGCAGTTTCGCGGGACACGAGCAGTACTTC. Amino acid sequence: CASSFAGHEQYF.

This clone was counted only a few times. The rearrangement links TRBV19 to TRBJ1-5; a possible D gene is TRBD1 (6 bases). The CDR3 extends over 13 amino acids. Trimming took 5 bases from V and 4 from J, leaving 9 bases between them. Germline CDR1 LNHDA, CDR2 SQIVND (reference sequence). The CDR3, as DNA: TGTGCCAGTAGTGGTACAGGGAATCAGCCCCAGCATTTT. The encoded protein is CASSGTGNQPQHF.

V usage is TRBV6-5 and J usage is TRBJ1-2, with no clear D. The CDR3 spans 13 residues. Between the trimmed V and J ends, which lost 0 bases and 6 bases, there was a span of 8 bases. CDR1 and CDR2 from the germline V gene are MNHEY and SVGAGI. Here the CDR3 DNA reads TGTGCCAGCAGTTACTCGACGCGGAATGGCTACACCTTC. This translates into CASSYSTRNGYTF.

The CDR3: CASNRGGRTEAFF. Written as DNA, the CDR3 is TGTGCCAGCAACAGGGGGGGGAGGACTGAAGCTTTCTTT. The chain carries TRBV14 and TRBJ1-1, with 8 bases lining up with TRBD1. The J segment lost 5 bases and the V segment lost 7 bases, leaving 6 bases of the junction unmatched. The CDR3 sequence is 13 residues long. The germline gives CDR1 SGHDN, CDR2 FVKESK.

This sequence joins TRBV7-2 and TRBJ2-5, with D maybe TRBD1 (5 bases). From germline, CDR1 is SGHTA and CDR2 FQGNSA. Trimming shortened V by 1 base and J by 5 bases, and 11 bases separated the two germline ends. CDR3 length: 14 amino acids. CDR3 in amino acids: CASSLVTAPETQYF. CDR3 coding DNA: TGTGCCAGCAGCTTAGTGACAGCGCCGGAGACCCAGTACTTC.

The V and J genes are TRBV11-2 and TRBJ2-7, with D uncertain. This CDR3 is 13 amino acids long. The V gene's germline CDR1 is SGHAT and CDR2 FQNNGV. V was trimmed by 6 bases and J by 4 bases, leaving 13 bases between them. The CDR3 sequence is CASRLQPPYEQYF. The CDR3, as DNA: TGTGCCAGCAGGCTACAACCCCCGTACGAGCAGTACTTC.

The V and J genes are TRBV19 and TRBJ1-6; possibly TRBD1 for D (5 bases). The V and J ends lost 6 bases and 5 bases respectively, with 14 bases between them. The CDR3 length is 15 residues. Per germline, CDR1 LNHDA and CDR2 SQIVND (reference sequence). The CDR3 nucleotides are TGTGCCAGTAGGAGAAGACAGATTGATAATTCACCCCTCCACTTT. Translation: CASRRRQIDNSPLHF.

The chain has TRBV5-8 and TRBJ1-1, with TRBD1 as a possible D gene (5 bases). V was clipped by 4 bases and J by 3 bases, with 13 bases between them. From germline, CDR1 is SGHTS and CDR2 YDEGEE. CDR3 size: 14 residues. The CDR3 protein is CASSRGLFDTEAFF. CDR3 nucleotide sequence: TGTGCCAGCAGCCGGGGACTTTTCGACACTGAAGCTTTCTTT.

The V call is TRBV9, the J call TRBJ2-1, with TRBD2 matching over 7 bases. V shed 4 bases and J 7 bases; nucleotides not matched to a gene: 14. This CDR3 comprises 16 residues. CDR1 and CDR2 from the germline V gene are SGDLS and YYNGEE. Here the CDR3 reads CASSPRWGGSQNEQFF. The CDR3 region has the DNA TGTGCCAGCAGCCCAAGGTGGGGAGGGAGTCAGAATGAGCAGTTCTTC.

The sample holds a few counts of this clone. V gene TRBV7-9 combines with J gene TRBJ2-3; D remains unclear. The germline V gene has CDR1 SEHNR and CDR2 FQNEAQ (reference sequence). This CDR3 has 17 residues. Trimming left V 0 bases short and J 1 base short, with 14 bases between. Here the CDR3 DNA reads TGTGCCAGCAGCTTAGCCTTCGGACGGATGGGCACAGATACGCAGTATTTT. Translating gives CASSLAFGRMGTDTQYF.

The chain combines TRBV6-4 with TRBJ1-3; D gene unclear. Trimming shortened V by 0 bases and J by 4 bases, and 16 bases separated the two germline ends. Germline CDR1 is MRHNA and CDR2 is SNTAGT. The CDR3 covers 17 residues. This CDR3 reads CASSDSSRRVDGNTIYF. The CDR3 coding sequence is TGTGCCAGCAGTGACTCGAGTCGGAGGGTAGACGGAAACACCATATATTTT.

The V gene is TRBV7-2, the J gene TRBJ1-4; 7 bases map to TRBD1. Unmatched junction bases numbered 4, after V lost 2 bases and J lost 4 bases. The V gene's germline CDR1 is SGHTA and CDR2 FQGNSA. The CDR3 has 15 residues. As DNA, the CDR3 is TGTGCCAGCAGCTTACCGACAGGGCTTAATGAAAAACTGTTTTTT. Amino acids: CASSLPTGLNEKLFF.

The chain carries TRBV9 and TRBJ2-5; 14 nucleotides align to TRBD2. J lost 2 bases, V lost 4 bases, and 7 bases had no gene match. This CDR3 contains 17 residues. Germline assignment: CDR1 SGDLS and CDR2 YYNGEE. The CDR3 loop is CASSPPGLAGVQETQYF. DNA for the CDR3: TGTGCCAGCAGCCCCCCGGGACTAGCGGGAGTACAAGAGACCCAGTACTTC.

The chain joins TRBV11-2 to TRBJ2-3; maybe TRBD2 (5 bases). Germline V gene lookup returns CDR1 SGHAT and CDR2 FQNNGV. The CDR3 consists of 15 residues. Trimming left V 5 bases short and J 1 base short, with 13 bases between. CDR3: CASSRYRGGTDTQYF. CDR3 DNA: TGTGCCAGCAGCCGGTACCGGGGTGGCACAGATACGCAGTATTTT. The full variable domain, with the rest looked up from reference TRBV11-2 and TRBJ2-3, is EAGVAQSPRYKIIEKRQSVAFWCNPISGHATLYWYQQILGQGPKLLIQFQNNGVVDDSQLPKDRFSAERLKGVDSTLKIQPAKLEDSAVYLCASSRYRGGTDTQYFGPGTRLTVL.

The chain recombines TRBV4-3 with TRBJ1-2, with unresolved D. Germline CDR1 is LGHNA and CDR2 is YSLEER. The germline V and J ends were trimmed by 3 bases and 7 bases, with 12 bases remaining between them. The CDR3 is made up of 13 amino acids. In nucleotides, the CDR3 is TGCGCCAGCAGCCAGACGGACCTCGGTGGCTACACCTTC. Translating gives CASSQTDLGGYTF.

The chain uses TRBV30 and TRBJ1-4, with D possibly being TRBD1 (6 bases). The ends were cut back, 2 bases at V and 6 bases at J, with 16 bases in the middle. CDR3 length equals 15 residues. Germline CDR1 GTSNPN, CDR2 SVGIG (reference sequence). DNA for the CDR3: TGTGCCTGGAGTTTTAAAACAGGGCCCTATGAAAAACTGTTTTTT. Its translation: CAWSFKTGPYEKLFF.

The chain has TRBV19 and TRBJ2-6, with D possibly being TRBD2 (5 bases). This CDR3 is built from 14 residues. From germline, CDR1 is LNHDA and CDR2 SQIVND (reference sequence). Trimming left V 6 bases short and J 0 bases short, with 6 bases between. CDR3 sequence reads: CASRGSSGANVLTF. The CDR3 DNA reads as TGTGCCAGTAGGGGGAGCTCTGGGGCCAACGTCCTGACTTTC.

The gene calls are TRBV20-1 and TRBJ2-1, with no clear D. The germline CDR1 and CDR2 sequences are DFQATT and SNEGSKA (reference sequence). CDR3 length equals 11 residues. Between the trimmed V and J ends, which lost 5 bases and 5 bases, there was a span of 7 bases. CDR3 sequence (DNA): TGCAGTGCTGGCCATAACAATGAGCAGTTCTTC. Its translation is CSAGHNNEQFF.

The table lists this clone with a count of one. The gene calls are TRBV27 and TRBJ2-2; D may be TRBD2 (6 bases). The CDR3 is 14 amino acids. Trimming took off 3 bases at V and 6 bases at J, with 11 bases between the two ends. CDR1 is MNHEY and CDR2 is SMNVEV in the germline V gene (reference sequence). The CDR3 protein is CASSFGGSSGELFF. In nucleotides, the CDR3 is TGTGCCAGCAGTTTCGGAGGGTCGTCCGGGGAGCTGTTTTTT.

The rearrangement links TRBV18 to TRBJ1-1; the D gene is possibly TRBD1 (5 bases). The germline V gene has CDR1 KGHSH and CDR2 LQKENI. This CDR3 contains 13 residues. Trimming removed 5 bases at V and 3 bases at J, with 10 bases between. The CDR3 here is CASSAGLDTEAFF. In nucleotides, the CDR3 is TGTGCCAGCTCAGCAGGGTTGGACACTGAAGCTTTCTTT.

The CDR3 sequence: CASGLGQATETQYF. The DNA of the CDR3 is TGTGCTAGTGGCTTAGGACAGGCGACAGAGACCCAGTACTTC. The genes are TRBV12-5 and TRBJ2-5; TRBD1 aligns across 7 bases. The CDR3 totals 14 residues. CDR1 and CDR2 from the germline V gene are LGHNT and FRNRAP. V was clipped by 6 bases and J by 4 bases; unmatched bases: 8.

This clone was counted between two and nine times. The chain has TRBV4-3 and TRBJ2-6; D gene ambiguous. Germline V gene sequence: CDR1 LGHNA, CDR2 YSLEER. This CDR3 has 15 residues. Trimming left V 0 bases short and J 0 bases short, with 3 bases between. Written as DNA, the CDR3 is TGCGCCAGCAGCCAAGAGGGCTCTGGGGCCAACGTCCTGACTTTC. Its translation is CASSQEGSGANVLTF.